This paragraph reports one TCR beta chain. This sample was included in a study of shared clonotypes between healthy human individuals. Repertoires were generated with immunoSEQ multiplex PCR, while TCRdb's copy carries only in-frame clones and drops some. The sample lists 450,000 to 700,000 clones, 95% to 96% occurring once. Per germline, CDR1 MDHEN and CDR2 SYDVKM. This CDR3 is built from 17 residues. V trimming: 5 bases; J trimming: 4 bases; junction bases outside the gene matches: 12. CD45RO-negative, CCR7-selected cells formed the naive CD8 fraction, which excluded terminally differentiated effector memory CD45RA+ cells.

This rearrangement joins TRBV28 to TRBJ2-3, with 10 bases fitting TRBD2. Input material: naive CD8+ T cells sorted from blood. The receptor was isolated from a woman between 25 and 40 years old in good health. CDR3 amino acids: CASSPGTSAFPPDTQYF. The CDR3 nucleotides are TGTGCCAGCAGTCCCGGGACTAGCGCTTTCCCCCCAGATACGCAGTATTTT. The entire variable domain, with the rest obtained from reference TRBV28 and TRBJ2-3, is as follows: DVKVTQSSRYLVKRTGEKVFLECVQDMDHENMFWYRQDPGLGLRLIYFSYDVKMKEKGDIPEGYSVSREKKERFSLILESASTNQTSMYLCASSPGTSAFPPDTQYFGPGTRLTVL.